This entry features one T cell receptor (beta chain) sequence. In this sample, this clone turned up a few times. Its recognized antigen is unknown. Per-base qualities were not stored, and no clone one base away is much larger. The source of the sample is a study of beta chain features in type 1 diabetes (dated by TCRdb to the late 2010s). Concerning the study at large: Patients and healthy donors did not differ in mean age, gender distribution, total cell number or subset yield. Across all samples, around 99 million sorted cells were examined, and cell number per subset correlated strongly with RNA yield. In the study, recently diagnosed type 1 diabetes patients and matched healthy donors were compared on the TCRB repertoires of their sorted circulating CD4+ T cell subsets. Whereas all 28 donors provided naive and central memory subsets, regulatory and stem cell-like memory subsets were isolated from just 8 patients and roughly 8 healthy donors. What the authors observed across the whole study: HLA sub-analyses involved small numbers of individuals, so any influence of HLA type on TCRB rearrangement remained unresolved. Shorter templates might have been favored by PCR, but patient and control samples were amplified and corrected together, so both groups would have been affected equally by any skew. The naive, central memory and regulatory TCRB repertoires appeared to resemble one another more closely among patients than among healthy donors. Because cDNA was sequenced instead of genomic DNA, highly expressing activated cells could be over-represented, though the groups showed no difference in activation or CD3 levels. At VDJ recombination sites, patients with type 1 diabetes made fewer insertions and deleted more nucleotides, a pattern implying thymic rearrangement abnormalities. In all four CD4+ subsets, TCRB CDR3 length was moderately but significantly shorter in type 1 diabetes patients.

The High Capacity cDNA Reverse Transcription Kit was used to reverse transcribe all of the isolated RNA, meaning that expressed TCRB transcripts were what got sequenced. Naive, central memory and regulatory T cell samples underwent deep immunoSEQ sequencing, averaging around 3.7 million total reads per sample. Sorted cells were lysed in RLT buffer and RNA was extracted with DNase-treated RNeasy Micro or Mini kits, depending on cell number. To prevent cross-contamination, each cell subset was processed individually, whereas patient and healthy donor samples were processed jointly. Using the immunoSEQ multiplex PCR, TCRB sequences were amplified from cDNA into 87-bp fragments spanning the CDR3 region. Sequencing of the amplicons was performed on the Illumina HiSeq platform. From the authors' description of their analysis: PCR bias was computationally corrected using synthetic template baselines, reads within Hamming distance 2 were collapsed, and singletons that could not be merged were discarded. Reads were aligned against IMGT so that V, D and J genes, CDR3 length and insertions or deletions at six rearrangement sites could be assigned. Clonotype counts were normalized to sorted cell number within each subset before computing true diversity and Gini coefficients with the tcR R package. Repertoire sharing was quantified using the overlap coefficient calculated on TCRB nucleotide sequences. Out-of-frame TCRB sequences from naive cells were analyzed as a proxy for the pre-selection repertoire. TCRdb's version of the immuneACCESS table is confined to in-frame rearrangements and falls short of the full clone set. An unresolved V gene accounts for under half of the shortfall where checked; the remainder is of unknown origin. That table supplies the V and J calls and clone size; D and trimming were determined from the DNA. This sample holds roughly 450,000 clones; more than 9.5% were observed only once. The ten largest clones take up over 0.035% of the sample.

The germline V gene yields ENHRY for CDR1 and SYGVKD for CDR2. V has 8 bases trimmed and J has 1 base trimmed; junction bases matching no gene number 3. The CDR3 sequence holds 13 residues, the cysteine and phenylalanine included. The only DNA kept is the CDR3, 39 bases in frame from the first base. A single peripheral blood draw of about 116 mL on average was collected from each donor into heparinised tubes. Naive, central memory, regulatory and stem cell-like memory CD4+ T cells were sorted on a BD FACSAria II using a panel including CD45RO, CCR7, CD25, CD127, CD95 and CD27. All sorted populations exceeded 95% purity. Right away, PBMCs were isolated by Lymphoprep density gradient centrifugation and were stained directly, with no culture step. To minimize batch effects, samples were stained and sorted in pairs, one healthy donor with one patient per experiment.

Rearrangement joined TRBV10-3 to TRBJ2-3, with TRBD2 identical over 7 junction bases. What was sequenced was naive CD4+ T cells from blood. Interpreted using the paper, the cell subset or site label stands for: true naive CD4+ T cells. The sequence derives from a woman aged 18-30 years in good health. The sequenced DNA is TGTGCCATCTCTGGGGGGGGCACAGATACGCAGTATTTT. Its product reads: CAISGGGTDTQYF.